Listed below are T cell receptor beta chains from one sample, sequenced in a study of T-cell memory formation after mild COVID-19. MiXCR, run by TCRdb on the 5' RACE reads, gives a single entry per CDR3 protein. The table records about 420,000 distinct CDR3 sequences, about 22% of them present only once. Sequencing input: PBMCs or a T cell subset sorted from them (not recorded which). The receptors originated from an adult woman who had mild COVID-19 (a few samples of this study predate the infection). Cell type and time point are not known. The CDR3 runs from the conserved cysteine through the conserved F or W. Fields, in order: V gene, D gene, J gene, CDR3 protein. The D gene is left open where the match is weak.

V gene: TRBV3-1; D gene: NA; J gene: TRBJ2-2; CDR3 protein: CASSQVGANTGELFF
V gene: TRBV7-8; D gene: NA; J gene: NA; CDR3 protein: CASSHYQGPRPYEQYF
V gene: TRBV3-1; D gene: TRBD2; J gene: TRBJ2-1; CDR3 protein: CASSHVLAGTYNEQFF
V gene: TRBV15; D gene: NA; J gene: TRBJ2-2; CDR3 protein: CATSRGVAGELFF
V gene: TRBV4-1; D gene: NA; J gene: TRBJ2-5; CDR3 protein: CASSQRLGQETQYF
V gene: TRBV6-2/TRBV6-3; D gene: NA; J gene: TRBJ1-1; CDR3 protein: CASSYSLGTEAFF
V gene: TRBV6-1; D gene: NA; J gene: TRBJ1-2; CDR3 protein: CASSRTSEGWDGYTF
V gene: TRBV2; D gene: TRBD1; J gene: TRBJ2-7; CDR3 protein: CASSGGTGKNEQYF
V gene: TRBV27; D gene: TRBD1; J gene: TRBJ2-7; CDR3 protein: CASSLRALQGAYYEQYF
V gene: TRBV14; D gene: NA; J gene: TRBJ2-1; CDR3 protein: CATSRQRSYNEQFF
V gene: TRBV4-2; D gene: TRBD2; J gene: TRBJ2-3; CDR3 protein: CASSQDLTSGRGDTQYF
V gene: TRBV20-1; D gene: NA; J gene: TRBJ2-5; CDR3 protein: CSARIWDVEETQYF
V gene: TRBV29-1; D gene: NA; J gene: TRBJ2-6; CDR3 protein: CSAVSSGANVLTF
V gene: TRBV4-2; D gene: NA; J gene: TRBJ2-1; CDR3 protein: CASSRDSFNEQFF
V gene: TRBV7-9; D gene: NA; J gene: TRBJ1-2; CDR3 protein: CASSLADFYGYTF
V gene: TRBV7-2; D gene: NA; J gene: TRBJ2-7; CDR3 protein: CASSTLGRSPLYEQYF
V gene: TRBV12-3/TRBV12-4; D gene: TRBD1; J gene: TRBJ2-3; CDR3 protein: CASSWDRRTDTQYF
V gene: TRBV14; D gene: TRBD2; J gene: TRBJ2-1; CDR3 protein: CASSHSSGIYNEQFF
V gene: TRBV20-1; D gene: TRBD2; J gene: TRBJ2-7; CDR3 protein: CSAREGLAAPYEQYF
V gene: TRBV27; D gene: TRBD1; J gene: TRBJ2-7; CDR3 protein: CASSAFRTGFEQYF
V gene: TRBV7-9; D gene: NA; J gene: TRBJ1-1; CDR3 protein: CASSLGNQGLNTEAFF
V gene: TRBV12-3/TRBV12-4; D gene: NA; J gene: TRBJ1-2; CDR3 protein: CASSLASWTSYGYTF
V gene: TRBV7-9; D gene: NA; J gene: TRBJ2-7; CDR3 protein: CASSPGHALTYF
V gene: TRBV5-1; D gene: NA; J gene: TRBJ1-2; CDR3 protein: CASSLVAGVNYGYTF
V gene: TRBV11-3; D gene: TRBD1; J gene: TRBJ2-3; CDR3 protein: CASSPYGQGTDTQYF
V gene: TRBV7-3; D gene: NA; J gene: TRBJ1-2; CDR3 protein: CASSLGGAGYGYTF
V gene: TRBV19; D gene: NA; J gene: TRBJ2-7; CDR3 protein: CASSPTGASYEQYF
V gene: TRBV5-1; D gene: TRBD2; J gene: TRBJ2-7; CDR3 protein: CASSLSPSIAGAYEQYF
V gene: TRBV29-1; D gene: NA; J gene: TRBJ1-1; CDR3 protein: CSVEVQALNTEAFF
V gene: TRBV4-3; D gene: NA; J gene: TRBJ2-7; CDR3 protein: CASSQGARAGDEQYF
V gene: TRBV7-3; D gene: NA; J gene: TRBJ1-2; CDR3 protein: CASSVTISDLGGGYTF
V gene: TRBV7-9; D gene: NA; J gene: TRBJ2-5; CDR3 protein: CASSPVGETQYF
V gene: TRBV20-1; D gene: NA; J gene: TRBJ1-2; CDR3 protein: CSAKNYGYTF
V gene: TRBV5-1; D gene: TRBD2; J gene: TRBJ2-3; CDR3 protein: CASSFVAGAATDTQYF
V gene: TRBV6-2/TRBV6-3; D gene: NA; J gene: TRBJ1-2; CDR3 protein: CASSPQRPNYGYTF
V gene: TRBV7-4; D gene: TRBD1; J gene: TRBJ1-5; CDR3 protein: CASSFPDRQLDQPQHF
V gene: TRBV20-1; D gene: NA; J gene: TRBJ2-7; CDR3 protein: CSARGHLALEQYF
V gene: TRBV15; D gene: NA; J gene: TRBJ2-7; CDR3 protein: CATSTRDGEQYF
V gene: TRBV5-1; D gene: TRBD2; J gene: TRBJ2-1; CDR3 protein: CASSLDPGLGDNEQFF
V gene: TRBV7-3; D gene: NA; J gene: TRBJ2-5; CDR3 protein: CASSLGLAETQYF
V gene: TRBV5-1; D gene: NA; J gene: TRBJ2-7; CDR3 protein: CASSLTGIRYEQYF